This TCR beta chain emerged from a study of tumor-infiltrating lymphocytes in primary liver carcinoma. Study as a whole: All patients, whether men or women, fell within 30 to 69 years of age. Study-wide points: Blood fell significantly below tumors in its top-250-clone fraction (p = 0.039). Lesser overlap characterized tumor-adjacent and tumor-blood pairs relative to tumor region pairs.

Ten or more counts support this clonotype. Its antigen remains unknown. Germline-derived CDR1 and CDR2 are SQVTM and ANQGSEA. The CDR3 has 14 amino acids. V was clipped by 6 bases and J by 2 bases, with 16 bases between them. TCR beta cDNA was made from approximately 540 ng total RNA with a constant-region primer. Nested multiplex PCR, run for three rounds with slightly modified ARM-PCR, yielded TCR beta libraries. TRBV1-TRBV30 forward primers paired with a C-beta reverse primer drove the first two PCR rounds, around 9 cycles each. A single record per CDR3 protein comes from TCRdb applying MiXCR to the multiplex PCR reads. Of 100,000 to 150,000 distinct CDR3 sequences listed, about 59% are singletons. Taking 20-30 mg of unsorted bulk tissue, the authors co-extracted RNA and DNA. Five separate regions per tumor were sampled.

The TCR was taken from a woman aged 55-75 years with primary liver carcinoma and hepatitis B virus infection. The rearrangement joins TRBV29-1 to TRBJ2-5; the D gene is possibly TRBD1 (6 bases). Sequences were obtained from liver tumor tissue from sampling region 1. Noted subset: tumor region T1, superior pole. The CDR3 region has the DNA TGCAGCGTGAGGCCCCAGGGGAAACAAGAGACCCAGTACTTC. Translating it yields CSVRPQGKQETQYF.